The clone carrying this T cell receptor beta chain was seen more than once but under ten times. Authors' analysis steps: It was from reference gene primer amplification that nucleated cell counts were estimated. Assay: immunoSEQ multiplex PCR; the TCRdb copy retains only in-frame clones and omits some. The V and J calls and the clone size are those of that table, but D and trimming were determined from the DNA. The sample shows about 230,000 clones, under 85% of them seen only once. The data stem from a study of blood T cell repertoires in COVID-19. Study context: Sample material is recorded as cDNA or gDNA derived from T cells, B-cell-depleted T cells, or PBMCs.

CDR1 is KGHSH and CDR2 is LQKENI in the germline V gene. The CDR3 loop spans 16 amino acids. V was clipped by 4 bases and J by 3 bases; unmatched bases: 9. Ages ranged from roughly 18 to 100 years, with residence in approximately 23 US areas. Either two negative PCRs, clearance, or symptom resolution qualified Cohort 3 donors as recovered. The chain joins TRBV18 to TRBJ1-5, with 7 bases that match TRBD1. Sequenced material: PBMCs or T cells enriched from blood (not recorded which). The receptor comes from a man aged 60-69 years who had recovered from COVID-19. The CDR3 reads CASSLIRDSHNQPQHF. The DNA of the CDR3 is TGTGCCAGCTCACTCATACGGGACAGCCACAATCAGCCCCAGCATTTT.